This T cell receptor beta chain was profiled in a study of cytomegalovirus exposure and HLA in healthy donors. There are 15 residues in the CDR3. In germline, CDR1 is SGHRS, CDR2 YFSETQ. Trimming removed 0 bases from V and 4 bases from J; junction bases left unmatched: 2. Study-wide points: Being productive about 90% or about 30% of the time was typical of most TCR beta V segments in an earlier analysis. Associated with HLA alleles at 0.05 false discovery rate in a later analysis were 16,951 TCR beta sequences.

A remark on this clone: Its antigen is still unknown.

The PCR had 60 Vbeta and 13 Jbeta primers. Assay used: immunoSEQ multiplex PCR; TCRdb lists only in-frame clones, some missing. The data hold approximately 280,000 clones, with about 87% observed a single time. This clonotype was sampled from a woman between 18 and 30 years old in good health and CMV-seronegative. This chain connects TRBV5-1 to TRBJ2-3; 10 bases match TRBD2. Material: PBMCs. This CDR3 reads CASSLASGGPDTQYF. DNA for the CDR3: TGCGCCAGCAGCTTGGCTAGCGGGGGCCCAGATACGCAGTATTTT. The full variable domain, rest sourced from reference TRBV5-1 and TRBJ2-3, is KAGVTQTPRYLIKTRGQQVTLSCSPISGHRSVSWYQQTPGQGLQFLFEYFSETQRNKGNFPGRFSGRQFSNSRSEMNVSTLELGDSALYLCASSLASGGPDTQYFGPGTRLTVL.